This T cell receptor beta chain appears in the sequencing data of a study of T cells after yellow fever vaccination. This clonotype was detected many times. Trimming at V came to 1 base and at J to 4 bases, leaving 3 bases not matched to a gene. Germline CDR1 is SGHVS and CDR2 is FNYEAQ. The CDR3 is made up of 16 amino acids. Template switching with 5'RACE generated the TCR cDNA and added a universal primer site and UMIs. TCRdb used MiXCR to reprocess the 5' RACE reads, holding one entry per CDR3 protein. Of approximately 300,000 distinct CDR3 sequences detected, around 7% appear once; the ten largest clones hold roughly a sixth.

The material was PBMCs, obtained roughly 45 days after the first yellow fever vaccination. The chain has TRBV7-6 and TRBJ2-2; 10 nucleotides align to TRBD2. The sequence came from a man younger than 30 who received the YFV17D yellow fever vaccine. The CDR3 spells CASSLGPSGGTGELFF. In nucleotides, the CDR3 is TGTGCCAGCAGCTTAGGGCCTAGCGGGGGCACCGGGGAGCTGTTTTTT.